This T cell receptor beta chain stems from a study of shared clonotypes between healthy human individuals. In germline, CDR1 is MDHEN, CDR2 SYDVKM. V lost 3 bases and J lost 5, with 28 bases in between. The CDR3 has 19 residues. Deep-level settings were used for running the assay. The assay was immunoSEQ multiplex PCR, and TCRdb's table has in-frame clones only and misses some. The repertoire holds about 490,000 clones, around 78% seen once, with roughly 13% in the top ten. The clonotype was recovered from a middle-aged woman in good health. Some clones in this sample may be carry-over from other donors' samples. Material for sequencing was PBMCs. The chain uses TRBV28 and TRBJ1-2; TRBD1 is a possible D gene (5 bases). The CDR3 region is CASSFRLHERDLGLYGYTF. For the CDR3, the DNA is TGTGCCAGCAGTTTTCGACTCCACGAACGGGACTTGGGTTTGTATGGCTACACCTTC.